This record looks at one T cell receptor beta chain sequence and its context. Antigen specificity is unknown. The PCR employed 60 Vbeta primers together with 13 Jbeta primers. Sequenced by immunoSEQ multiplex PCR; TCRdb stores in-frame clones only, minus some. The sample has approximately 120,000 clones, 17% seen once. V was clipped by 0 bases and J by 10 bases, with 11 bases between them. This CDR3 comprises 14 residues. Germline assignment: CDR1 SGHRS and CDR2 YFSETQ. These data originate in a study of cytomegalovirus exposure and HLA in healthy donors. Across the whole study: Among about 380 genotyped donors, about 85% fell in the Caucasian-associated ancestry cluster. Findings and limits, study-wide: Researchers counted 150 to 200 TCR beta chains as cytomegalovirus-associated.

The source material was PBMCs. The sequence came from a female donor in good health and CMV-seropositive. The chain recombines TRBV5-1 with TRBJ1-6, with a tentative D call TRBD1 (5 bases). CDR3 DNA sequence: TGCGCCAGCAGCTTGGAAGGGACTGGATCACCCCTCCACTTT. Translated, it gives CASSLEGTGSPLHF. The full variable domain, rest sourced from reference TRBV5-1 and TRBJ1-6, is KAGVTQTPRYLIKTRGQQVTLSCSPISGHRSVSWYQQTPGQGLQFLFEYFSETQRNKGNFPGRFSGRQFSNSRSEMNVSTLELGDSALYLCASSLEGTGSPLHFGNGTRLTVT.